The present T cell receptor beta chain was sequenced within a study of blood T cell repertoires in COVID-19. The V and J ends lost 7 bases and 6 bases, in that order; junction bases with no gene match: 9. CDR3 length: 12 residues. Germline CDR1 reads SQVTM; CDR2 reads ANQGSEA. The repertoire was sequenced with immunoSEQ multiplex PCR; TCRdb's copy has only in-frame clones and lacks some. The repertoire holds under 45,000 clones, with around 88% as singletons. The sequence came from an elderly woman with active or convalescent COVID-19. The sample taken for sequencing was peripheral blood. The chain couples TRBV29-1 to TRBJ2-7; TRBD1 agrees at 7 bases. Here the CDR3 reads CSAGGRDSEQYF. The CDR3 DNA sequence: TGCAGCGCAGGGGGTAGGGATAGCGAGCAGTACTTC.